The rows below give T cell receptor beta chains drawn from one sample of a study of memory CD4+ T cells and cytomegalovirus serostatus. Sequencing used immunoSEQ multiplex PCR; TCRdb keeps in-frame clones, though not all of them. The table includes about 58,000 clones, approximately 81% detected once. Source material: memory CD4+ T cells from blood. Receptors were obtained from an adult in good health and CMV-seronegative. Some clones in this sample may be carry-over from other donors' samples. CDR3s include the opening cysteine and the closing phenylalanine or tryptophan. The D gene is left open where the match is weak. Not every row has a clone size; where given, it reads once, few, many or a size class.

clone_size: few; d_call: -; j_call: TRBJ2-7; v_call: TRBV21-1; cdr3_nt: TGTGCCAGCAGCAAGGGTCTCAGGGGTCGACTAAGCGAGCAGTACTTC; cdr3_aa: CASSKGLRGRLSEQYF
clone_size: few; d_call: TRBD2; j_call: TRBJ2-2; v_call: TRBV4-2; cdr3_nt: TGTGCCAGCAGCCAAGACCGATGGACTAGCGCTGGGGAGCTGTTTTTT; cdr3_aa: CASSQDRWTSAGELFF
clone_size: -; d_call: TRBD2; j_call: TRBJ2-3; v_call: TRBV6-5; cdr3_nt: TGTGCCAGCACCCCTAGCGGGAGAACAGATACGCAGTATTTT; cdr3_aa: CASTPSGRTDTQYF
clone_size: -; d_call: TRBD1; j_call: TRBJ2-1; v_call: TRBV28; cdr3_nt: TGTGCCAGCAGTTTACACGGGACAGGGGGTGTAAAGAATGAGCAGTTCTTC; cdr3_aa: CASSLHGTGGVKNEQFF
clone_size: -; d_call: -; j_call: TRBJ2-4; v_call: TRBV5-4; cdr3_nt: TGTGCCAGCAGCGGCGACTCGGGACTTAAAAACATTCAGTACTTC; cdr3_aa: CASSGDSGLKNIQYF
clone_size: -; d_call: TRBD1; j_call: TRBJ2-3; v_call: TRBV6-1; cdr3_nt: TGTGCCAGCAGTGGACAGGGGACAGATACGCAGTATTTT; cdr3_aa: CASSGQGTDTQYF
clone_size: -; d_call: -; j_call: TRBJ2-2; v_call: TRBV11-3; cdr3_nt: TGTGCCAGCAGCTTACAGGGGCTATCGAACACCGGGGAGCTGTTTTTT; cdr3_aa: CASSLQGLSNTGELFF
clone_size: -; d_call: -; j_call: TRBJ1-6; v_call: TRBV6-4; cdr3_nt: TGTGCCAGCTTTCAGATGTTTCTAAGTTCACCCCTCCACTTT; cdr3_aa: CASFQMFLSSPLHF
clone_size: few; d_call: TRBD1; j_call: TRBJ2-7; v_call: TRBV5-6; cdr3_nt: TGTGCCAGCAGCCACTGGACAGGGTCCTACGAGCAGTACTTC; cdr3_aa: CASSHWTGSYEQYF
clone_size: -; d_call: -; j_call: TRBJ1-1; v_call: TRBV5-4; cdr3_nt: TGTGCCAGCAGCTTACCAGGGATGAACACTGAAGCTTTCTTT; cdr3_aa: CASSLPGMNTEAFF
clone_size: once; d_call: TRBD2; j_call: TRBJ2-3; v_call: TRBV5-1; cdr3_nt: TGCGCCAGCAGCTTCTTCGCGGGAGGCAGCACAGATACGCAGTATTTT; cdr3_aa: CASSFFAGGSTDTQYF
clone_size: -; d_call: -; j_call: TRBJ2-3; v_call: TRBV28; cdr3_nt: TGTGCCAGCAGTTTACTCCCTCCTAGCACAGATACGCAGTATTTT; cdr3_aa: CASSLLPPSTDTQYF
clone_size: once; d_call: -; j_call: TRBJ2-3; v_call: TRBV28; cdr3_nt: TGTGCCAGCAGCCGAGATACGCAGTATTTT; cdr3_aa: CASSRDTQYF
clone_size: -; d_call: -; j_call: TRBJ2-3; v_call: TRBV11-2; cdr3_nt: TGTGCCAGCAGCTTAGCTCGACGGGGAGCGCAGTATTTT; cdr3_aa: CASSLARRGAQYF
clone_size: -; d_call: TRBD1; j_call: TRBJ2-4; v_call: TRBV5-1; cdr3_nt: TGCGCCAGCAGCTTCGGACAGGTGTTGAACATTCAGTACTTC; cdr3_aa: CASSFGQVLNIQYF
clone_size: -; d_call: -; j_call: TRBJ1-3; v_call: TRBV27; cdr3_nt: TGTGCCAGCAGTTTAGACGGAATCTCTGGAAACACCATATATTTT; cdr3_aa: CASSLDGISGNTIYF
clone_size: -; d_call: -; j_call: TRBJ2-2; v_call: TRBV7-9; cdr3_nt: TGTGCCAGCAGCCCCCAGGGGACCGGGGAGCTGTTTTTT; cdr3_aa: CASSPQGTGELFF
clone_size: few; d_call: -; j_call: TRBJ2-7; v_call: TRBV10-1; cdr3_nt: TGCGCCAGCAGTGAGTCGGGGCCTACGCAGTACTTC; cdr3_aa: CASSESGPTQYF
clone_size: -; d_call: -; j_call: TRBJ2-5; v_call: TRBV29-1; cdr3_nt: TGCAGCGTGAGCCTTAGAAAAGAGACCCAGTACTTC; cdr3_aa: CSVSLRKETQYF
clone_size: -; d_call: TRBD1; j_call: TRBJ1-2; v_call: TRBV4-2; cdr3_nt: TGTGCCAGCAGCCAAGATCCACAGGGCAGGGGGGATGGCTACACCTTC; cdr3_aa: CASSQDPQGRGDGYTF
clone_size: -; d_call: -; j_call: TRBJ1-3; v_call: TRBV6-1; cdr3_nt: TGTGCCAGCAGTGAAATGGTCGGGGGGTCCGGAAACACCATATATTTT; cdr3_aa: CASSEMVGGSGNTIYF
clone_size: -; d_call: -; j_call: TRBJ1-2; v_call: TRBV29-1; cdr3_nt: TGCAGCGTTACCAACAGGGCTGGCTACACCTTC; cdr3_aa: CSVTNRAGYTF
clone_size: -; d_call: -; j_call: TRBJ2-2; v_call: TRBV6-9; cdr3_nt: TGTGCCAGCAGGGCTAGCGCGACCGGGGAGCTGTTTTTT; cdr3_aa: CASRASATGELFF
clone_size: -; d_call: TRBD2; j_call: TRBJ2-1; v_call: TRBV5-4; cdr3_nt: TGTGCCAGCACCCCGACTAGCGGTTCCTACAATGAGCAGTTCTTC; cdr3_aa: CASTPTSGSYNEQFF
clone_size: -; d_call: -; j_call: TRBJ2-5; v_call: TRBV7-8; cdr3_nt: TGTGCCAGCAGCTTAGGGGCTAGCGCAATCAAAGAGACCCAGTACTTC; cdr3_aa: CASSLGASAIKETQYF
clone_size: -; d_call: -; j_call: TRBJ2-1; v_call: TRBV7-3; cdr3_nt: TGTGCCAGCAGCTTAACCGCAGCCGGGAATCAGGGTGAGCAGTTCTTC; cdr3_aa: CASSLTAAGNQGEQFF
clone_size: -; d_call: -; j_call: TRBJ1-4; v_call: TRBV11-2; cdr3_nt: TGTGCCAGCAGCTTTGGGGGGCGCGGTGAAAAACTGTTTTTT; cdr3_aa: CASSFGGRGEKLFF
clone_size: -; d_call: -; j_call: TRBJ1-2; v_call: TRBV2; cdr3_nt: TGTGCCAGCGACGGATTAGGGGGCTACACCTTC; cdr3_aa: CASDGLGGYTF
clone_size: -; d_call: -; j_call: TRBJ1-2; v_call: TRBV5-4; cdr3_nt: TGTGCCAGCAGCTTGGAGGCAGGTCCTAACTATGGCTACACCTTC; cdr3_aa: CASSLEAGPNYGYTF
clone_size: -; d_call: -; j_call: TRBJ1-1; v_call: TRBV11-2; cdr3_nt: TGTGCCAGCAGCTTCGGGTCTATGAACACTGAAGCTTTCTTT; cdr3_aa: CASSFGSMNTEAFF
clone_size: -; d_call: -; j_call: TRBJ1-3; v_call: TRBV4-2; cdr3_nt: TGTGCCAGCAGCGTAACGGATGCTTACTCTGGAAACACCATATATTTT; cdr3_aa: CASSVTDAYSGNTIYF
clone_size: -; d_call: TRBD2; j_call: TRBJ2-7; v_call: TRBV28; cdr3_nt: TGTGCCAGCAGTTTTGGGGGGGTCGAGCAGTACTTC; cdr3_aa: CASSFGGVEQYF
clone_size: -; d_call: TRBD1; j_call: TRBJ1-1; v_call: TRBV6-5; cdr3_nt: TGTGCCAGCAGACTGAGACAGGGAAGAACTGAAGCTTTCTTT; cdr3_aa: CASRLRQGRTEAFF
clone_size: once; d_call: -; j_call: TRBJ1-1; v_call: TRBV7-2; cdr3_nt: TGTGCCAGCAGCTTAGAGCCTAACACTGAAGCTTTCTTT; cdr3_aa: CASSLEPNTEAFF
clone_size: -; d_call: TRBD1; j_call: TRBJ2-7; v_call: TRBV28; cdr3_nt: TGTGCCAGCAGTGAACAGGGGTACGAGCAGTACTTC; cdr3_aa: CASSEQGYEQYF
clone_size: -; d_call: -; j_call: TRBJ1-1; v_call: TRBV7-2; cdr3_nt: TGTGCCAGCAGCCCCGGGACGGTGAACACTGAAGCTTTCTTT; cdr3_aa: CASSPGTVNTEAFF
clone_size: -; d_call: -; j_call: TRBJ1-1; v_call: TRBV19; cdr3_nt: TGTGCCAGTATTGGGCGGGGGATGAACACTGAAGCTTTCTTT; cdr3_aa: CASIGRGMNTEAFF
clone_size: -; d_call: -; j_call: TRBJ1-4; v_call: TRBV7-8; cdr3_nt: TGTGCCAGCAGCGAACAGGCAACTAATGAAAAACTGTTTTTT; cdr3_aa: CASSEQATNEKLFF
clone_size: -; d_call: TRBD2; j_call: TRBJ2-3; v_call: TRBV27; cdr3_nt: TGTGCCAGCAGCTGGACTAGCGGCACAGATACGCAGTATTTT; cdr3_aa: CASSWTSGTDTQYF
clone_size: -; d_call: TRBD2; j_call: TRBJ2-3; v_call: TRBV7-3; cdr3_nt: TGTGCCAGCAGCCCGCCGGGAGGGGGGGCGTCCGATACGCAGTATTTT; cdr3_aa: CASSPPGGGASDTQYF
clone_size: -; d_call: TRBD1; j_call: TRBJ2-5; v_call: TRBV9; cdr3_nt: TGTGCCAGCAGCCGGGGACAGGGGGGCGTGGAGACCCAGTACTTC; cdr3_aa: CASSRGQGGVETQYF
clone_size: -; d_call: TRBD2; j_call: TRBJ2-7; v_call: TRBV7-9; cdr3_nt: TGTGCCAGCAGCTTACTAGCGGGGACAAACGAGCAGTACTTC; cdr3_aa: CASSLLAGTNEQYF
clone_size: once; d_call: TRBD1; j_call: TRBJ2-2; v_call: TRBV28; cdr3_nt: TGTGCCAGCAGTTCCGGACAGGGGCCCGGGGAGCTGTTTTTT; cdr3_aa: CASSSGQGPGELFF
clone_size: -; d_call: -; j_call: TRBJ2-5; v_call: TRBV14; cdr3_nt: TGTGCCAGCAGCCGGTGGAGGGGGGAAGAGACCCAGTACTTC; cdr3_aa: CASSRWRGEETQYF
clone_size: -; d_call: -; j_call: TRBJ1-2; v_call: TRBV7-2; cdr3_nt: TGTGCCAGCAGTTTTAGAACAAATGGCTACACCTTC; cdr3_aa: CASSFRTNGYTF
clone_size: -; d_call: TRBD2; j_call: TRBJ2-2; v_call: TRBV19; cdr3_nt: TGTGCCAGTAGTATAGGGGGGCTAGCGGGAGCGAACACCGGGGAGCTGTTTTTT; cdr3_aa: CASSIGGLAGANTGELFF
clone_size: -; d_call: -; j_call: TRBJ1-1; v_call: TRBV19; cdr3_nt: TGTGCCAGTAGTATAGGTCAGGGGCGTAGGAGCACTGAAGCTTTCTTT; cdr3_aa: CASSIGQGRRSTEAFF
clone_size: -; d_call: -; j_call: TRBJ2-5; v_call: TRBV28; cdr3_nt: TGTGCCAGCAGTCCGGGATACCAAGAGACCCAGTACTTC; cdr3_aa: CASSPGYQETQYF
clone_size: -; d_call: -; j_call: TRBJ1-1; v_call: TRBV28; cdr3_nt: TGTGCCAGCAGGAAAACACGGGGCCCAGGCCCTAACACTGAAGCTTTCTTT; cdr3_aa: CASRKTRGPGPNTEAFF
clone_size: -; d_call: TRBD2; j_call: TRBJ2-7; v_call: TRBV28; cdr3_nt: TGTGCCAGCAGTATAACGGGGGGGAGCGGCTACTCCTACGAGCAGTACTTC; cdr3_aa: CASSITGGSGYSYEQYF
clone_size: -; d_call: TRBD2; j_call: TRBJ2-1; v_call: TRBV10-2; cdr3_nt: TGCGCCAGCAGCGACTTAAGGACTAGCGGGAGATACAATGAGCAGTTCTTC; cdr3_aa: CASSDLRTSGRYNEQFF
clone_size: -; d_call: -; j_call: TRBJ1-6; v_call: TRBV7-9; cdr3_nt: TGTGCCAGCAGCTTTACCCAGGTTAATTCACCCCTCCACTTT; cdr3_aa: CASSFTQVNSPLHF
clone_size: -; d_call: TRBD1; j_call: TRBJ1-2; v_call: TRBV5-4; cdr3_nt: TGTGCCAGCAGCTCCGGGACAGGGGGCGTATATGGCTACACCTTC; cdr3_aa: CASSSGTGGVYGYTF